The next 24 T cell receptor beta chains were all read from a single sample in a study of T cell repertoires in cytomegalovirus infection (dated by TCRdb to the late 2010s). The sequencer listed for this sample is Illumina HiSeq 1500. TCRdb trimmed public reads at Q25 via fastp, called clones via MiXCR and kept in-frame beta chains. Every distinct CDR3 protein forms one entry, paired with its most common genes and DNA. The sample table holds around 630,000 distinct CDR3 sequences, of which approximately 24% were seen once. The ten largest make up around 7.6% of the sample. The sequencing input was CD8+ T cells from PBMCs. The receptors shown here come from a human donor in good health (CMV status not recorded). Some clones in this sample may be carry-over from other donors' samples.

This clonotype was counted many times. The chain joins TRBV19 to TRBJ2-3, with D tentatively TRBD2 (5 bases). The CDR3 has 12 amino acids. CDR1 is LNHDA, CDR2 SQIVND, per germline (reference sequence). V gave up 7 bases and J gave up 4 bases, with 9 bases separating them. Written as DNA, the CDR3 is TGTGCCAGTAAATGGGGAGCAGATACGCAGTATTTT. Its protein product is CASKWGADTQYF.

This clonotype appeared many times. The CDR3 DNA follows: TGTGCCAGCAGCCCAGAGGGCGGACCTGGTTACGAGCAGTACGTC. As protein: CASSPEGGPGYEQYV. The V call is TRBV7-2, the J call TRBJ2-7; a possible D gene is TRBD2 (5 bases). Germline V CDR1 and CDR2: SGHTA, FQGNSA. V was trimmed by 5 bases and J by 4 bases, leaving 18 bases between them. The CDR3 runs 15 residues.

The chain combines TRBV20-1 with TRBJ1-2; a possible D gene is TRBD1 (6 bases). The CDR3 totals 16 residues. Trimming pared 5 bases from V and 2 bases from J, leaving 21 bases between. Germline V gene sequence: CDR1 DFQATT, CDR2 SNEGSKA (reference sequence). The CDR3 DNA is TGCAGTGCTCTTAAGGCCCGGGACAACCCAAACTATGGCTACACCTTC. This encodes CSALKARDNPNYGYTF.

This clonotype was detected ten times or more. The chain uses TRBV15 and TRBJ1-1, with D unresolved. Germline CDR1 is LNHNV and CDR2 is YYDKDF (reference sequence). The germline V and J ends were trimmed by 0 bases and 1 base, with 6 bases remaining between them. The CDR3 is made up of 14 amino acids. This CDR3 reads CATSRDRGNTEAFF. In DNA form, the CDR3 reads TGTGCCACCAGCAGAGATCGAGGGAACACTGAAGCTTTCTTT.

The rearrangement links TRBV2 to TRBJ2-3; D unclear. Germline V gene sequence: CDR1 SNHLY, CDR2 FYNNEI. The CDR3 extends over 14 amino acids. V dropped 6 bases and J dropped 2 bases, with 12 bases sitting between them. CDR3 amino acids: CASRYARPTDTQYF. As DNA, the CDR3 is TGTGCCAGCAGATACGCTAGACCCACAGATACGCAGTATTTT.

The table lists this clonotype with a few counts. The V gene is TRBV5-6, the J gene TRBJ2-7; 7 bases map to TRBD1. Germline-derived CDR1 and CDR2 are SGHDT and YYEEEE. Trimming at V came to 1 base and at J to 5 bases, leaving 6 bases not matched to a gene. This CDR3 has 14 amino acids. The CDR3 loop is CASSLSYQGDEQYF. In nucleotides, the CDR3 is TGTGCCAGCAGCTTGTCCTATCAGGGGGACGAGCAGTACTTC.

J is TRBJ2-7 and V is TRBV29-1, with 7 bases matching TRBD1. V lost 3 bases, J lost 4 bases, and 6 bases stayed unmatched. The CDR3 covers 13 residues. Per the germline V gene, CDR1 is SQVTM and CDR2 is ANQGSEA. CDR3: CSVEGQQQYEQYF. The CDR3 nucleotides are TGCAGCGTTGAGGGACAGCAGCAGTACGAGCAGTACTTC.

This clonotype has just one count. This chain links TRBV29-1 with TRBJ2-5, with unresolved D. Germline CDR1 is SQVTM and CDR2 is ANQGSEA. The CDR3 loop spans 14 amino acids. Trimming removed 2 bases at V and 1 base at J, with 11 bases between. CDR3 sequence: CSVEPPGFQETQYF. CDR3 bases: TGCAGCGTTGAACCACCAGGATTCCAAGAGACCCAGTACTTC.

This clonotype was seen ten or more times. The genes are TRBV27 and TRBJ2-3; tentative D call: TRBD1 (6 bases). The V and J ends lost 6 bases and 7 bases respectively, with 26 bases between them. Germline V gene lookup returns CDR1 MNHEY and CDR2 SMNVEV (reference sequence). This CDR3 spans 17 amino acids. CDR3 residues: CASSQPRYRETGYTQYF. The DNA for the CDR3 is TGTGCCAGCAGCCAACCCCGATACAGGGAAACTGGGTATACGCAGTATTTT.

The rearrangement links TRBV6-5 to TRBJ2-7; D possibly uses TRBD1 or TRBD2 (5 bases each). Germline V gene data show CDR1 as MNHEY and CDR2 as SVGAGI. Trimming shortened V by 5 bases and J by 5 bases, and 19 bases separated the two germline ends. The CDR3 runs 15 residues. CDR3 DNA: TGTGCCAGCAGTCGATCCGGACATCGGGGAGACGAGCAGTACTTC. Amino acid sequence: CASSRSGHRGDEQYF.

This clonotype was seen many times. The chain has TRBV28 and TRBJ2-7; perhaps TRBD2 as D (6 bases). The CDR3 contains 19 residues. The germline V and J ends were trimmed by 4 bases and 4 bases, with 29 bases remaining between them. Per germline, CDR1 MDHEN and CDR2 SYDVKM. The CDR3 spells CASSSHTDAIRGRIYEQYV. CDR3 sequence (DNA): TGTGCCAGCAGTTCCCACACGGACGCCATTCGAGGGAGGATTTACGAGCAGTACGTC.

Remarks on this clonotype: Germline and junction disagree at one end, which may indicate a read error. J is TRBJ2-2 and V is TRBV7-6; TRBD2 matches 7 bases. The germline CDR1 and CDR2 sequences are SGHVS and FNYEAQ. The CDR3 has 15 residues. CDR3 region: CASNLAPRGAGELFF. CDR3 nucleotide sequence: TGTGCTAGCAACTTAGCTCCTCGGGGGGCCGGGGAGCTGTTTTTT.

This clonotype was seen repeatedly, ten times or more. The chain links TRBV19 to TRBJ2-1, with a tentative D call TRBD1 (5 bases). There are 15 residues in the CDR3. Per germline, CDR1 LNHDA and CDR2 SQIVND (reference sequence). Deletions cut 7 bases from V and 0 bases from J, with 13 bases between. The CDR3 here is CASTHSRGSYNEQFF. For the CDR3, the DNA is TGTGCCAGTACCCATTCAAGGGGCTCCTACAATGAGCAGTTCTTC.

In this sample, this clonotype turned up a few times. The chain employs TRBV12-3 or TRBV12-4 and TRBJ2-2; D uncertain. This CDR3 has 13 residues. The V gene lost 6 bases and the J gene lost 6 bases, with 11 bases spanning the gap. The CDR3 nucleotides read TGTGCCAGCAGCTTGAATATTCCCGGGGAGCTGTTTTTT. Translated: CASSLNIPGELFF.

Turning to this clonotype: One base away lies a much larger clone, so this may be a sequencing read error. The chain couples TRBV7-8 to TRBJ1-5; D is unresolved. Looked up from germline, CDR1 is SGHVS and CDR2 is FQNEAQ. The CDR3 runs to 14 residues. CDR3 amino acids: CASSPEYSDQPQHF. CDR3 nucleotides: TGTGCCAGCAGTCCAGAGTATAGCGATCAGCCCCAGCATTTT.

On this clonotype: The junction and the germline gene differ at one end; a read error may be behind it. The CDR3 DNA reads TGTGCCAGCAGCTTTCGGACAGGGGGCTATGATGAGCAGTTCTTC. Residues: CASSFRTGGYDEQFF. This chain uses TRBV5-3 with TRBJ2-1; 11 nucleotides align to TRBD1. TRBV5-3 is given ORF status, its function remaining uncertain. The CDR3 runs 15 residues.

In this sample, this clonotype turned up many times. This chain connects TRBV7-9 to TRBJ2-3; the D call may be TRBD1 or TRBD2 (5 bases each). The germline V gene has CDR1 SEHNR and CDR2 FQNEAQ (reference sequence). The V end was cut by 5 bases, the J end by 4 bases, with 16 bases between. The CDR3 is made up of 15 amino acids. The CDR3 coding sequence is TGTGCCAGCAGCGACAATGACCAGGGAGCAGATACGCAGTATTTT. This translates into CASSDNDQGADTQYF.

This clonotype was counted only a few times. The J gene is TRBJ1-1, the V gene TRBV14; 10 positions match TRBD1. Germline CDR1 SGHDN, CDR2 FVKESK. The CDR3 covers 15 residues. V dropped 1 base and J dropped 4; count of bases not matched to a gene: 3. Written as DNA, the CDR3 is TGTGCCAGCAGCCAAGGGACAGGGGGGGGCACTGAAGCTTTCTTT. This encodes CASSQGTGGGTEAFF.

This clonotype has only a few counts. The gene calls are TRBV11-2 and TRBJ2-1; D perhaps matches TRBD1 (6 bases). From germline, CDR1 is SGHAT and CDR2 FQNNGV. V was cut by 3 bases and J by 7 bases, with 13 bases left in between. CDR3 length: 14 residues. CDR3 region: CASSLNRAVNEQFF. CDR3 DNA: TGTGCCAGCAGCTTGAACAGGGCAGTAAATGAGCAGTTCTTC.

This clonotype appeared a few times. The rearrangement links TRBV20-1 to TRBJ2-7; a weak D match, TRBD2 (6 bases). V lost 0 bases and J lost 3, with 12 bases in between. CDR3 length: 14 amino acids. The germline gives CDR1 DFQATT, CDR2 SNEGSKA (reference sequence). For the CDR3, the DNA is TGCAGTGCTAGAGATGAAGACGGGGGCTACGAGCAGTACTTC. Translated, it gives CSARDEDGGYEQYF.

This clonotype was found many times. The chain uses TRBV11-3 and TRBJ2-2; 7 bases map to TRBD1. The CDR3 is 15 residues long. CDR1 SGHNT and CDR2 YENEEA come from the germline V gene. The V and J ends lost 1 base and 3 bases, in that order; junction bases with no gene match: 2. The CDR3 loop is CASSLGDRDTGELFF. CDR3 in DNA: TGTGCCAGCAGCTTAGGTGACAGGGACACCGGGGAGCTGTTTTTT.

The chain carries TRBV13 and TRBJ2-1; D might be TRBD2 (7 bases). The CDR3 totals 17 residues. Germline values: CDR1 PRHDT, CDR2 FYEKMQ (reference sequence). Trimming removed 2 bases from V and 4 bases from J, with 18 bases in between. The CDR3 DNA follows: TGTGCCAGCAGCTTACAACGGTCGCGGGGGCTGTACAATGAGCAGTTCTTC. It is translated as CASSLQRSRGLYNEQFF. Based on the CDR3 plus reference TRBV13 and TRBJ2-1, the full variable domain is AAGVIQSPRHLIKEKRETATLKCYPIPRHDTVYWYQQGPGQDPQFLISFYEKMQSDKGSIPDRFSAQQFSDYHSELNMSSLELGDSALYFCASSLQRSRGLYNEQFFGPGTRLTVL.

CDR3 DNA sequence: TGTGCCAGTAAGGGGGAGTATCCCGAGCAGTACTTC. Translation gives CASKGEYPEQYF. The chain combines TRBV19 with TRBJ2-7; maybe TRBD1 (6 bases). This CDR3 region has 12 residues. V lost 7 bases and J lost 6, with 13 bases in between. Germline values: CDR1 LNHDA, CDR2 SQIVND (reference sequence).

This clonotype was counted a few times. The CDR3 nucleotides read TGCAGTGCTTGGACAGGGAGCTCCTACGAGCAGTACTTC. This sequence encodes CSAWTGSSYEQYF. The chain recombines TRBV20-1 with TRBJ2-7; 8 bases are a match to TRBD1. V lost 5 bases to trimming and J lost 0 bases; unmatched junction nucleotides: 3. The length of the CDR3 is 13 residues. Germline V CDR1 and CDR2: DFQATT, SNEGSKA (reference sequence).